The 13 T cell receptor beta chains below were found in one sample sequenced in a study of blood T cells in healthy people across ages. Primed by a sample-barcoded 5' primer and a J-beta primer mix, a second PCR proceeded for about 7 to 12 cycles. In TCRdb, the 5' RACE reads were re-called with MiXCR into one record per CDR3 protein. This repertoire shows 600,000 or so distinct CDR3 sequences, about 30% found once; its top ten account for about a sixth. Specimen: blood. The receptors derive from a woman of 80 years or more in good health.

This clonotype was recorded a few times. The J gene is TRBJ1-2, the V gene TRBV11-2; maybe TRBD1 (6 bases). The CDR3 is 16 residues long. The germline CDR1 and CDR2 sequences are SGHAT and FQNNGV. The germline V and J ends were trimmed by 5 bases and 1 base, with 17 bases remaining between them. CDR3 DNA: TGTGCCAGCAGCCCATTAGGGGGGGATTTTAACTATGGCTACACCTTC. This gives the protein CASSPLGGDFNYGYTF.

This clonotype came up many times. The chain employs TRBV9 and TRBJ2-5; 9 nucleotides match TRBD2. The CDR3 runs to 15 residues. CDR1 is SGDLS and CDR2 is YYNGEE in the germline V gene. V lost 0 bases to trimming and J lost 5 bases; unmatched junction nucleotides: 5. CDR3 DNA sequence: TGTGCCAGCAGCGTAGTCAGCGGGGGGCGGGAGACCCAGTACTTC. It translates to CASSVVSGGRETQYF.

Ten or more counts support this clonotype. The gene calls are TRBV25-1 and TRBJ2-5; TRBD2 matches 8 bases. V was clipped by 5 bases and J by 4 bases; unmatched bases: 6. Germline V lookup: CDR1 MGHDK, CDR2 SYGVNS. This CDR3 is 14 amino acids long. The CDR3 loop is CASSRSGAVETQYF. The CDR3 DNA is TGTGCCAGCAGTCGTAGCGGGGCGGTAGAGACCCAGTACTTC.

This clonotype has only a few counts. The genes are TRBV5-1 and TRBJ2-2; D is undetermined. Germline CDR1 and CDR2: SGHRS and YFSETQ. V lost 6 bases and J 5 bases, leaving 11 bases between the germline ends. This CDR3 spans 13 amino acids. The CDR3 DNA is TGCGCCAGCAATAACATTAGGACCGGGGAGCTGTTTTTT. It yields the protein CASNNIRTGELFF.

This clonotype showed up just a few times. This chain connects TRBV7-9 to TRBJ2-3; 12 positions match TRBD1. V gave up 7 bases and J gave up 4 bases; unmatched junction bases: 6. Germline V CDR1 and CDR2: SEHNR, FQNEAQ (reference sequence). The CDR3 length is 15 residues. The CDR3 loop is CASNSGTGGPDTQYF. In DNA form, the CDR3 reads TGTGCCAGCAACTCCGGGACAGGGGGCCCAGATACGCAGTATTTT.

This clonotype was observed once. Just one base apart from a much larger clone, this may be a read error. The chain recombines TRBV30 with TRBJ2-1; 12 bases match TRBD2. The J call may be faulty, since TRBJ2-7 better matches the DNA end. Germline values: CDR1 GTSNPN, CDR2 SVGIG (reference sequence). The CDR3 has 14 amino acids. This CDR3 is CAWRLAGGPHEQYF. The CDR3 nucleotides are TGTGCCTGGAGACTAGCGGGGGGACCCCACGAGCAGTACTTC.

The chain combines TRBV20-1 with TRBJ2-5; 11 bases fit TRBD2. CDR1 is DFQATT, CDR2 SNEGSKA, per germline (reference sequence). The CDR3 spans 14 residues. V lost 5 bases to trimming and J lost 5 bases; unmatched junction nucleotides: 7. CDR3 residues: CSAVAGGPLETQYF. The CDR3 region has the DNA TGCAGTGCTGTAGCGGGGGGGCCTTTGGAGACCCAGTACTTC.

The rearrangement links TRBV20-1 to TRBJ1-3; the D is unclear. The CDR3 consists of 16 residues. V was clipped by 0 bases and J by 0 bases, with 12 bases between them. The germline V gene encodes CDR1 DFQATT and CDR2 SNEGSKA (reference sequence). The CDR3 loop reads CSARDYGSSSGNTIYF. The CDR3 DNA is TGCAGTGCTAGAGATTACGGCTCCAGCTCTGGAAACACCATATATTTT.

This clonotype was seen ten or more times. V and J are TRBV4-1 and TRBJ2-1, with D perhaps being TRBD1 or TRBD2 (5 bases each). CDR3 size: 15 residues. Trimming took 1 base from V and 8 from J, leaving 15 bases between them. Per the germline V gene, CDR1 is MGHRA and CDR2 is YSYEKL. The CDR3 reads CASSQVGVMVHEQFF. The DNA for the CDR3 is TGCGCCAGCAGCCAAGTGGGGGTCATGGTCCATGAGCAGTTCTTC.

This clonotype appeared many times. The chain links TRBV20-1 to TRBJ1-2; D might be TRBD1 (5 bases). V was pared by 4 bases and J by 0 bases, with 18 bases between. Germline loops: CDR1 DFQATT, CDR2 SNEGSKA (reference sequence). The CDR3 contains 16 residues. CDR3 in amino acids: CSATGRVSLANYGYTF. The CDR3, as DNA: TGCAGTGCTACAGGGCGGGTGTCCCTGGCTAACTATGGCTACACCTTC.

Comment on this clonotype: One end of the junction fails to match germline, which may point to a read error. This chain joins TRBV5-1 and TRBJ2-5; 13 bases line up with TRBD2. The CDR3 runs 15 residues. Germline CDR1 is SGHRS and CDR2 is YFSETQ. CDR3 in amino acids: CASRTGTSGTETQDF. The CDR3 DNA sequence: TGCGCCAGCAGGACAGGGACTAGCGGGACGGAGACCCAGGACTTC.

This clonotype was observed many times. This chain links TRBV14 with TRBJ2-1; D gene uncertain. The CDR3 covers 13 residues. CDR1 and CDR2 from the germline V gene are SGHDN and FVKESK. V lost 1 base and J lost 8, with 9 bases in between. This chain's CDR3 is CASSQVLGHEQFF. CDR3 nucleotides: TGTGCCAGCAGCCAAGTTCTCGGTCATGAGCAGTTCTTC. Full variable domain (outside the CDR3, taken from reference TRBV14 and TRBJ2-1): EAGVTQFPSHSVIEKGQTVTLRCDPISGHDNLYWYRRVMGKEIKFLLHFVKESKQDESGMPNNRFLAERTGGTYSTLKVQPAELEDSGVYFCASSQVLGHEQFFGPGTRLTVL.

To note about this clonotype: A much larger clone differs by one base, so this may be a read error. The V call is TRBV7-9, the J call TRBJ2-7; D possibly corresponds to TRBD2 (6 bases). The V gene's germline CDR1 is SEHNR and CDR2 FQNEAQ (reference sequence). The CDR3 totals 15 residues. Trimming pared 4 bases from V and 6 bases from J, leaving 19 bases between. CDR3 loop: CASSSGGAGRSEQYF. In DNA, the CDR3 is TGTGCCAGCAGCTCGGGCGGGGCAGGTCGTAGCGAGCAGTACTTC.